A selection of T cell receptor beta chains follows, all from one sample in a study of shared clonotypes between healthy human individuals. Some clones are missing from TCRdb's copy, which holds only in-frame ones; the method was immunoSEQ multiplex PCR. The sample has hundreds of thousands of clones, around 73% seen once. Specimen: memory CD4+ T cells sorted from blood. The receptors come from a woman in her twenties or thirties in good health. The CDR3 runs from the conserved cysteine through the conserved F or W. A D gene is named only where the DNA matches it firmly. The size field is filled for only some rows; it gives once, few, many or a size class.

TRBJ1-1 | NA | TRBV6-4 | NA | CASSITENTEAFF | TGTGCCAGCAGTATTACAGAGAACACTGAAGCTTTCTTT
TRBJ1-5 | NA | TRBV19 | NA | CASSISYGKSGNQPQHF | TGTGCCAGTAGTATCTCCTACGGGAAGAGTGGGAATCAGCCCCAGCATTTT
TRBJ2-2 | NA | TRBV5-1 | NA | CASSLVLASNTGELFF | TGCGCCAGCAGCTTGGTATTGGCCTCGAACACCGGGGAGCTGTTTTTT
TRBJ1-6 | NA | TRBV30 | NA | CAWSVAGVTLHF | TGTGCCTGGAGTGTAGCGGGGGTCACCCTCCACTTT
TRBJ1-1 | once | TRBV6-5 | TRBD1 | CASRPRQGANTEAFF | TGTGCCAGCAGACCCCGACAGGGGGCGAACACTGAAGCTTTCTTT
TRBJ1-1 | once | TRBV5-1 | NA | CASRTGTMNTEAFF | TGCGCCAGCAGAACCGGGACAATGAACACTGAAGCTTTCTTT
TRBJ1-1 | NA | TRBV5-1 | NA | CASKSGVENTEAFF | TGCGCCAGCAAATCCGGGGTCGAAAACACTGAAGCTTTCTTT
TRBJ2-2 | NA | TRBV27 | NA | CASSLKPGLPGELFF | TGTGCCAGCAGTTTAAAGCCGGGCCTCCCTGGGGAGCTGTTTTTT
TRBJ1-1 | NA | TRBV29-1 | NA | CSVDSGQREAFF | TGCAGCGTTGATTCTGGTCAGAGAGAAGCTTTCTTT
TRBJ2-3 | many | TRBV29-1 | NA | CSGIRDSTPTTQYF | TGCAGCGGGATCCGGGACTCAACCCCTACTACGCAGTATTTT
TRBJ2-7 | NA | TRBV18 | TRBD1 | CASSDREPYEQYF | TGTGCCAGCTCGGACAGGGAGCCCTACGAGCAGTACTTC
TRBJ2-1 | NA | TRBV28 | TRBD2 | CASRGTSGRARGEQFF | TGTGCCAGCAGGGGGACTAGCGGGAGGGCCCGGGGTGAGCAGTTCTTC
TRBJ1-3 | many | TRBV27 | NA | CASRPQGVTNTIYF | TGTGCCAGCAGGCCGCAGGGAGTGACAAACACCATATATTTT
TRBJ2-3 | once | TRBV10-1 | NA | CASSESLAVSRLLQYF | TGCGCCAGCAGTGAATCTTTAGCGGTTTCCCGCCTTTTGCAGTATTTT
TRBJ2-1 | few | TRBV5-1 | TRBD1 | CASSGGGQGTGREQFF | TGCGCCAGCAGCGGGGGAGGACAGGGAACTGGGCGCGAGCAGTTCTTC
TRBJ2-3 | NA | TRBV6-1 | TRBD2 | CASSEQGGSADTQYF | TGTGCCAGCAGTGAGCAGGGCGGGAGCGCAGATACGCAGTATTTT
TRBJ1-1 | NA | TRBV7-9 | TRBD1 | CASSPKSRGPEAFF | TGTGCCAGCAGCCCCAAGAGCAGGGGGCCTGAAGCTTTCTTT
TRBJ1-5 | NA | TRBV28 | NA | CASILQPGWPQHF | TGTGCCAGCATACTGCAACCTGGGTGGCCCCAGCATTTT
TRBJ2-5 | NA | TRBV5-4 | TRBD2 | CASSAISGRGETQYF | TGTGCCAGCAGCGCTATTAGCGGGAGAGGAGAGACCCAGTACTTC
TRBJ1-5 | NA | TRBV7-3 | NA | CASSLITRDRISNQPQHF | TGTGCCAGCAGCTTGATTACTCGGGACCGGATAAGCAATCAGCCCCAGCATTTT
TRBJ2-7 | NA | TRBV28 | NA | CASSLSSGREQYF | TGTGCCAGCAGTTTATCATCGGGGCGGGAGCAGTACTTC
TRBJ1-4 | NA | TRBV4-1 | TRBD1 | CASSQGNGQGNEKLFF | TGCGCCAGCAGCCAAGGCAATGGACAGGGGAATGAAAAACTGTTTTTT
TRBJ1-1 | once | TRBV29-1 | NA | CSVSRGGGTEAFF | TGCAGCGTTAGCAGGGGAGGGGGTACTGAAGCTTTCTTT
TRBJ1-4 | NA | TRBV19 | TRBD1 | CASSTGQARERLFF | TGTGCCAGTAGTACGGGACAGGCGCGGGAAAGACTGTTTTTT
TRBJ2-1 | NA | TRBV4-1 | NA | CASSPAPGHYEQFF | TGCGCCAGCAGCCCAGCCCCCGGACATTATGAGCAGTTCTTC
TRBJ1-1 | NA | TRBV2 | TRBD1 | CASTDPGTVNTEAFF | TGTGCCAGCACCGATCCCGGGACAGTGAACACTGAAGCTTTCTTT
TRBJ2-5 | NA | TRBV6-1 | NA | CASRKYQETQYF | TGTGCCAGCAGGAAGTACCAAGAGACCCAGTACTTC
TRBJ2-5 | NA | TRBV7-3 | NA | CASSLSGSLETQYF | TGTGCCAGCAGCTTATCCGGTTCGTTAGAGACCCAGTACTTC
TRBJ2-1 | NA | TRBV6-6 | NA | CASSLGTSLGEQFF | TGTGCCAGCAGTCTTGGGACGTCCTTGGGTGAGCAGTTCTTC
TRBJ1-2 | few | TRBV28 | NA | CASSFPLKYGYTF | TGTGCCAGCAGTTTTCCCCTAAAGTATGGCTACACCTTC
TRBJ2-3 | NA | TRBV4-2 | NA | CASSQEETTDTQYF | TGTGCCAGCAGCCAAGAGGAAACGACAGATACGCAGTATTTT
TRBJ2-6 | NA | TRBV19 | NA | CASSIAAGANVLTF | TGTGCCAGTAGTATAGCTGCTGGGGCCAACGTCCTGACTTTC
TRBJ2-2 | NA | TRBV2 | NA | CASSRRGGVTGELFF | TGTGCCAGCAGTCGACGGGGAGGAGTCACCGGGGAGCTGTTTTTT
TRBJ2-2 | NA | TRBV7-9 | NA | CASTSGPSNTGELFF | TGTGCCAGCACCTCAGGGCCTTCGAACACCGGGGAGCTGTTTTTT
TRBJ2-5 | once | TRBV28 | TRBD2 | CASSFSGRLEETQYF | TGTGCCAGCAGTTTCAGCGGGAGGTTAGAAGAGACCCAGTACTTC
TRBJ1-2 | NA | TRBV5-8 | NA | CASSSLDPIPYGYTF | TGTGCCAGCAGCAGTTTGGACCCTATCCCTTATGGCTACACCTTC
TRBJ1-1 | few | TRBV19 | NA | CASRKNTEAFF | TGTGCCAGTAGAAAGAACACTGAAGCTTTCTTT
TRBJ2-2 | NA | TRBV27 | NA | CASSLRLHTGELFF | TGTGCCAGCAGTTTAAGACTCCACACCGGGGAGCTGTTTTTT
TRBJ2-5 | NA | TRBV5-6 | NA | CASSFTGTKETQYF | TGTGCCAGCAGCTTCACAGGGACAAAAGAGACCCAGTACTTC
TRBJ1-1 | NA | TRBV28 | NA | CASRSDRQRNTEAFF | TGTGCCAGCAGATCCGACCGCCAGAGGAACACTGAAGCTTTCTTT
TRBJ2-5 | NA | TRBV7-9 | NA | CASSLGTQYF | TGTGCCAGCAGCTTAGGGACCCAGTACTTC
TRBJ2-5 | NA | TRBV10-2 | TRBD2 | CASKGLAGVGETQYF | TGCGCCAGCAAAGGACTAGCGGGAGTCGGGGAGACCCAGTACTTC
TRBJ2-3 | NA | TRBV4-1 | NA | CASSQEVQGRGRGRPDTQYF | TGCGCCAGCAGCCAAGAGGTTCAAGGGAGGGGCAGGGGGAGGCCAGATACGCAGTATTTT
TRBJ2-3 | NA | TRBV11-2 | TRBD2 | CASSLDAAGGPRSTQYF | TGTGCCAGCAGCTTAGACGCCGCGGGAGGGCCTCGGAGTACGCAGTATTTT
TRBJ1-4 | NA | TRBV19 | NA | CASSMLSGYNEKLFF | TGTGCCAGTAGTATGCTCAGCGGTTATAATGAAAAACTGTTTTTT
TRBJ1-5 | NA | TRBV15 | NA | CATSSSGVSNQPQHF | TGTGCCACCAGCAGTTCGGGCGTAAGCAATCAGCCCCAGCATTTT
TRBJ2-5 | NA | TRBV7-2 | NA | CASSVGVSKETQYF | TGTGCCAGCAGCGTTGGGGTGTCCAAAGAGACCCAGTACTTC
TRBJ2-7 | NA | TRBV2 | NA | CASSVQGMSYEQYF | TGTGCCAGCAGTGTCCAGGGGATGTCCTACGAGCAGTACTTC